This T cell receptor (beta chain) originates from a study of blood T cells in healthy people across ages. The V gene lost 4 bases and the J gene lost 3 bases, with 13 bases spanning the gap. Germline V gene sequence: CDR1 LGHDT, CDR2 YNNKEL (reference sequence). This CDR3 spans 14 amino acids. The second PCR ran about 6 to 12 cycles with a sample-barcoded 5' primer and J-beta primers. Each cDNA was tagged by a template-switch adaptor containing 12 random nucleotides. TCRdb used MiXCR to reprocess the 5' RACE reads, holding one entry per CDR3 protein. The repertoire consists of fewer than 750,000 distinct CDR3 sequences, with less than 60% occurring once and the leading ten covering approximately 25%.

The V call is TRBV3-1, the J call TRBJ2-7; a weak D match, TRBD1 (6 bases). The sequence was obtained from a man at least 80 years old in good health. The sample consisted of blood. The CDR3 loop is CASSRDKADYEQYF. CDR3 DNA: TGTGCCAGCAGCCGGGACAAGGCCGACTACGAGCAGTACTTC.